The 28 T cell receptor beta chains reported below all come from one sample, sequenced in a study of regulatory T cells in long-lasting Graves disease listed by TCRdb under 2021. Library prep was done by multiplex PCR. For sequencing, an Illumina HiSeq 4000 was employed. iRepertoire HTBI primers and Arm-PCR amplification of CDR3 regions were used to construct TCR beta libraries. The public reads were reprocessed in TCRdb via fastp at Q25 and MiXCR, keeping in-frame beta chains. Each record represents a unique CDR3 protein, reported with the most common genes and DNA among its rows. This sample is represented by some 470,000 distinct CDR3 sequences; 20% to 25% of them were singletons. In total, the top ten clones hold over 6% of the sample. The time point label, as the study defines it: persistent/refractory GD, antithyroid drugs over 5 years with positive TRAb. For both TCR sequencing and RNA sequencing, RNA was extracted from PBMCs using TRIzol.

The source material was peripheral blood mononuclear cells (PBMCs), sampled when the disease was refractory, from a patient treated with antithyroid drugs. Every receptor here comes from a female donor with Graves disease.

In this sample, this clonotype turned up many times. The rearrangement uses TRBV12-3 or TRBV12-4 and TRBJ1-2; D uncertain. V lost 6 bases to trimming and J lost 3 bases, with 8 bases between them. The length of the CDR3 is 12 residues. The DNA for the CDR3 is TGTGCCAGCAGCAAACCCCACTATGGCTACACCTTC. Amino acids: CASSKPHYGYTF.

This clonotype was counted many times. The chain has TRBV28 and TRBJ1-4; unclear D gene. The V and J ends lost 5 bases and 5 bases respectively, with 15 bases between them. The CDR3 spans 15 residues. From germline, CDR1 is MDHEN and CDR2 SYDVKM. CDR3 protein: CASSLLTEENEKLFF. For the CDR3, the DNA is TGTGCCAGCAGTCTATTAACAGAGGAGAATGAAAAACTGTTTTTT. The whole variable domain, remainder taken from reference TRBV28 and TRBJ1-4, is DVKVTQSSRYLVKRTGEKVFLECVQDMDHENMFWYRQDPGLGLRLIYFSYDVKMKEKGDIPEGYSVSREKKERFSLILESASTNQTSMYLCASSLLTEENEKLFFGSGTQLSVL.

Written as DNA, the CDR3 is TGTGCCAGCAGCTTAGGGGACAGGTCGTATGGCTACACCTTC. This codes for CASSLGDRSYGYTF. This chain links TRBV13 with TRBJ1-2, with 7 bases lining up with TRBD1. CDR1 and CDR2 from the germline V gene are PRHDT and FYEKMQ (reference sequence). V lost 0 bases to trimming and J lost 5 bases; unmatched junction nucleotides: 3. This CDR3 comprises 14 residues.

In this sample, this clonotype turned up many times. The chain combines TRBV28 with TRBJ1-2; no definite D call. This CDR3 is 12 amino acids long. V was shortened by 5 bases and J by 4 bases, with 8 bases between the two germline ends. CDR1 MDHEN and CDR2 SYDVKM come from the germline V gene. For the CDR3, the DNA is TGTGCCAGCAGTCCCCCCGCCTATGGCTACACCTTC. Residues: CASSPPAYGYTF.

The gene calls are TRBV20-1 and TRBJ2-5; 7 positions agree with TRBD1. The germline V gene has CDR1 DFQATT and CDR2 SNEGSKA (reference sequence). CDR3 length equals 13 residues. V gave up 3 bases and J gave up 2 bases; unmatched junction bases: 3. CDR3 sequence: CSASSGGQETQYF. For the CDR3, the DNA is TGCAGTGCTAGTTCAGGGGGACAAGAGACCCAGTACTTC.

This clonotype was seen repeatedly, ten times or more. The V call is TRBV4-1, the J call TRBJ1-2; D is uncertain. The CDR3 consists of 13 residues. Germline values: CDR1 MGHRA, CDR2 YSYEKL. The V and J ends lost 4 bases and 7 bases respectively, with 13 bases between them. The CDR3 protein is CASSPRRMGGYTF. DNA of the CDR3: TGCGCCAGCAGCCCCCGACGTATGGGTGGCTACACCTTC.

This sequence joins TRBV27 and TRBJ2-2, with D tentatively TRBD1 (8 bases). The V gene lost 2 bases and the J gene lost 3 bases, with 13 bases spanning the gap. Germline V gene sequence: CDR1 MNHEY, CDR2 SMNVEV (reference sequence). This CDR3 comprises 16 residues. CDR3 amino acids: CASSLRTGRDTGELFF. CDR3 DNA sequence: TGTGCCAGCAGTTTAAGGACAGGGAGGGACACCGGGGAGCTGTTTTTT.

This clonotype occurred many times. The chain recombines TRBV28 with TRBJ2-7, with no clear D. This CDR3 spans 12 amino acids. Trimming removed 6 bases at V and 1 base at J, with 7 bases between. The V gene's germline CDR1 is MDHEN and CDR2 SYDVKM. This chain's CDR3 is CASRMGSYEQYF. CDR3 in DNA: TGTGCCAGCAGGATGGGGTCCTACGAGCAGTACTTC.

This clonotype was picked up many times. In DNA form, the CDR3 reads TGTGCCAGCAGTTTAATCTTCGGGGACGGGGAGCTGTTTTTT. Translated, it gives CASSLIFGDGELFF. The chain combines TRBV28 with TRBJ2-2; D is perhaps TRBD2 (5 bases). Germline-derived CDR1 and CDR2 are MDHEN and SYDVKM. The CDR3 sequence is 14 residues long. V lost 2 bases, J lost 7 bases, and 11 bases lay in between.

This clonotype was counted many times. The V call is TRBV6-1, the J call TRBJ1-5; D gene uncertain. The CDR3 runs 14 residues. Germline V CDR1 and CDR2: MNHNS, SASEGT. Trimming removed 1 base from V and 5 bases from J, with 9 bases in between. CDR3 in amino acids: CASSEGFTYQPQHF. CDR3 nucleotides: TGTGCCAGCAGTGAAGGGTTTACTTATCAGCCCCAGCATTTT.

Many counts were recorded for this clonotype. The J gene is TRBJ1-5, the V gene TRBV20-1, with TRBD1 matching over 8 bases. The CDR3 contains 13 residues. V trimming: 6 bases; J trimming: 5 bases; junction bases outside the gene matches: 6. Germline lookup yields CDR1 DFQATT and CDR2 SNEGSKA (reference sequence). CDR3 amino acids: CSATGQGYQPQHF. The CDR3 region has the DNA TGCAGTGCCACCGGACAGGGATATCAGCCCCAGCATTTT.

This clonotype came up many times. V usage is TRBV11-1 and J usage is TRBJ2-7, with D unclear. V lost 1 base, J lost 2 bases, and 6 bases lay in between. From germline, CDR1 is SGHAT and CDR2 FQDESV (reference sequence). The CDR3 spans 13 residues. This CDR3 reads CASSLEDPYEQYF. In DNA, the CDR3 is TGTGCCAGCAGCTTAGAGGACCCCTACGAGCAGTACTTC.

This clonotype occurred many times. The J gene is TRBJ2-5, the V gene TRBV20-1; no clear D gene. This CDR3 has 18 amino acids. Germline V CDR1 and CDR2: DFQATT, SNEGSKA (reference sequence). The V end lost 0 bases, the J end lost 0 bases, and 20 bases lay between the germline ends. The CDR3 sequence: CSARDEWLGGRHQETQYF. Here the CDR3 DNA reads TGCAGTGCTAGAGATGAATGGTTGGGCGGAAGACACCAAGAGACCCAGTACTTC.

With regard to this clonotype: This may be a read error, as it is one base from a much larger clone. This chain connects TRBV11-1 to TRBJ1-6; D unresolved. Trimming shortened V by 8 bases and J by 7 bases, and 24 bases separated the two germline ends. Germline assignment: CDR1 SGHAT and CDR2 FQDESV (reference sequence). The CDR3 runs to 17 residues. The CDR3 loop is CASGSVTARIGNSPLHF. The CDR3 DNA follows: TGTGCCAGCGGCTCGGTTACAGCGCGGATTGGCAATTCACCCCTCCACTTT.

The J gene is TRBJ2-2, the V gene TRBV24-1; TRBD1 agrees at 12 bases. The CDR3 totals 18 residues. V trimming: 4 bases; J trimming: 3 bases; junction bases outside the gene matches: 8. Germline CDR1 KGHDR, CDR2 SFDVKD. The CDR3 bases are TGTGCCACCAGTGAACGATCGGGACAGGGGGCTTACACCGGGGAGCTGTTTTTT. It yields the protein CATSERSGQGAYTGELFF.

This chain joins TRBV7-9 and TRBJ2-6; a possible D gene is TRBD1 (6 bases). The CDR3 totals 16 residues. V was pared by 3 bases and J by 2 bases, with 11 bases between. Germline-derived CDR1 and CDR2 are SEHNR and FQNEAQ (reference sequence). The CDR3 DNA follows: TGTGCCAGCAGCTTGACAGGTTCCCCTGGGGCCAACGTCCTGACTTTC. Translated: CASSLTGSPGANVLTF.

The chain links TRBV2 to TRBJ1-6; 7 nucleotides agree with TRBD1. The CDR3 has 16 amino acids. Trimming cost V 7 bases and J 3 bases; bases outside gene matches: 9. The germline V gene encodes CDR1 SNHLY and CDR2 FYNNEI. CDR3 in amino acids: CASTHPWDSYNSPLHF. CDR3 coding DNA: TGTGCCAGCACACATCCCTGGGACAGCTATAATTCACCCCTCCACTTT.

This clonotype was observed many times. The chain carries TRBV20-1 and TRBJ2-7, with D tentatively TRBD1 (6 bases). Germline CDR1 and CDR2: DFQATT and SNEGSKA (reference sequence). The CDR3 extends over 15 amino acids. V gave up 3 bases and J gave up 0 bases, with 15 bases separating them. The CDR3 DNA reads as TGCAGTGCTAGGAGGGACACGTCAGCCTCCTACGAGCAGTACTTC. This translates into CSARRDTSASYEQYF.

This chain joins TRBV2 and TRBJ2-1; 8 positions agree with TRBD1. This CDR3 region has 17 residues. V lost 5 bases, J lost 0 bases, and 9 bases stayed unmatched. CDR1 and CDR2 (germline): SNHLY, FYNNEI. CDR3 nucleotide sequence: TGTGCCAGCAGTCAGGGGGCGGCGGTGAGCTCCTACAATGAGCAGTTCTTC. Protein product: CASSQGAAVSSYNEQFF.

The chain carries TRBV7-9 and TRBJ2-6; TRBD1 matches 9 bases. Germline CDR1 SEHNR, CDR2 FQNEAQ (reference sequence). Unmatched junction bases numbered 4, after V lost 2 bases and J lost 2 bases. This CDR3 comprises 17 residues. DNA of the CDR3: TGTGCCAGCAGCTTAATACAGGGGGCCGCTGGGGCCAACGTCCTGACTTTC. Its protein is CASSLIQGAAGANVLTF.

The V and J genes are TRBV2 and TRBJ2-2; perhaps TRBD2 as D (5 bases). Trimming removed 1 base at V and 6 bases at J, with 9 bases between. CDR3 size: 14 residues. CDR1 SNHLY and CDR2 FYNNEI come from the germline V gene. The CDR3 DNA follows: TGTGCCAGCAGTGAAGTCCCGGGGTCCGGGGAGCTGTTTTTT. Translation: CASSEVPGSGELFF.

There are many counts of this clonotype. V and J are TRBV6-1 and TRBJ2-4; a possible D gene is TRBD2 (5 bases). V was pared by 4 bases and J by 9 bases, with 10 bases between. The V gene's germline CDR1 is MNHNS and CDR2 SASEGT. This CDR3 spans 12 amino acids. As DNA, the CDR3 is TGTGCCAGCAGTGCACTAGAGTTCATTCAGTACTTC. This gives the protein CASSALEFIQYF.

This clonotype was observed at least ten times. The rearrangement uses TRBV28 and TRBJ1-1; D is undetermined. Looked up from germline, CDR1 is MDHEN and CDR2 is SYDVKM. The CDR3 runs to 14 residues. The ends were cut back, 3 bases at V and 0 bases at J, with 8 bases in the middle. The CDR3 DNA is TGTGCCAGCAGTTTCGGGGAGCTGAACACTGAAGCTTTCTTT. This gives the protein CASSFGELNTEAFF.

This clonotype was found many times. The chain combines TRBV6-5 with TRBJ2-5; TRBD2 matches at 10 bases. CDR1 MNHEY and CDR2 SVGAGI come from the germline V gene. V trimming: 0 bases; J trimming: 1 base; junction bases outside the gene matches: 5. The CDR3 contains 17 residues. The CDR3 loop is CASSYSSGLAFQETQYF. DNA for the CDR3: TGTGCCAGCAGTTACTCTTCGGGACTAGCGTTCCAAGAGACCCAGTACTTC.

This clonotype has just one count. A much bigger clone sits one base away, suggesting this may be a read error. The chain recombines TRBV6-1 with TRBJ2-2; the match to TRBD1 covers 7 bases. Germline values: CDR1 MNHNS, CDR2 SASEGT. The CDR3 spans 17 residues. DNA for the CDR3: TGTGCCAGCAGTCCCGGGACAGAGCCTGCGAACACCGGGGAGCCGTTTTTT. The encoded protein is CASSPGTEPANTGEPFF.

This clonotype has a handful of counts. The V and J genes are TRBV14 and TRBJ2-2; 8 positions agree with TRBD1. J gave up 4 bases and V 5 bases, and 9 bases lay outside the gene matches. Germline lookup yields CDR1 SGHDN and CDR2 FVKESK. This CDR3 is 16 amino acids long. The chain's CDR3 is CASSTGTGRGTGELFF. In nucleotides, the CDR3 is TGTGCCAGCAGCACCGGGACAGGAAGGGGCACCGGGGAGCTGTTTTTT.

The chain combines TRBV27 with TRBJ2-1, with TRBD1 matching over 10 bases. The CDR3 consists of 16 residues. Looked up from germline, CDR1 is MNHEY and CDR2 is SMNVEV (reference sequence). The ends lost 2 bases at V and 4 bases at J; junction bases unmatched: 5. This chain's CDR3 is CASSLGGQGIYNEQFF. Written as DNA, the CDR3 is TGTGCCAGCAGTTTAGGGGGACAGGGGATATACAATGAGCAGTTCTTC.

This rearrangement joins TRBV25-1 to TRBJ1-3, with TRBD1 identical over 8 bases. The trim removed 3 bases at V and 3 bases at J, leaving 4 bases unmatched. Germline-derived CDR1 and CDR2 are MGHDK and SYGVNS. The CDR3 is 15 residues long. The CDR3, as DNA: TGTGCCAGCAGTGATGACAGGGGTTTTGGAAACACCATATATTTT. It yields the protein CASSDDRGFGNTIYF.